The rows below give T cell receptor beta chains drawn from one sample of a study of T-cell reconstitution after alpha-beta-depleted transplantation in children. TCRdb passed the PCR reads through MiXCR, listing each CDR3 protein once. The table shows around 400,000 distinct CDR3 sequences, with 20% occurring only once. Sample: PBMCs from the stem cell graft donor, taken from the stem cell graft. All receptors derive from a human donor who donated a stem cell graft to a child with acute myeloid leukemia. Each CDR3 is given without its conserved first and last residue.

CDR3aa	v_gene	j_gene
ASSQLTRSSYNEQF	TRBV3-1	TRBJ2-1
ASRAETTDTQY	TRBV5-1	TRBJ2-3
SAADRGLYEQY	TRBV29-1	TRBJ2-7
ASTGQYQETQY	TRBV2	TRBJ2-5
ASSPRQSRSGNTIY	TRBV12-3/TRBV12-4	TRBJ1-3
ASSLRQGIDEQY	TRBV5-1	TRBJ2-7
ASSPAGGDSPY	TRBV12-3/TRBV12-4	TRBJ2-7
ASSLSRVVAGELF	TRBV11-2	TRBJ2-2
ASSPSLRPSPLH	TRBV4-2	TRBJ1-6
ASSTDKAYEQY	TRBV6-5	TRBJ2-7
SVEAGPYEQY	TRBV29-1	TRBJ2-7
ASTQQGVWSYEQY	TRBV21-1	TRBJ2-7
ASSQRQLNEQF	TRBV4-1	TRBJ2-1
ASSVTRTGELF	TRBV7-9	TRBJ2-2
ASSAGTGPTSGANVLT	TRBV25-1	TRBJ2-6
SARPGQETSYEQY	TRBV20-1	TRBJ2-7
ASSLVSAGELF	TRBV5-1	TRBJ2-2
ASSPAGGDSETQY	TRBV6-1	TRBJ2-5
ASSVTGTENTEAF	TRBV5-1	TRBJ1-1
CAFPTSGSVEQY	TRBV20-1	TRBJ2-7
ASSWTESYEQY	TRBV5-1	TRBJ2-7
SVSDRVNQPQH	TRBV29-1	TRBJ1-5
SAHAARGASGNTIY	TRBV20-1	TRBJ1-3
ARSVEGDTYEQY	TRBV12-5	TRBJ2-7
ASSLEADTEAF	TRBV7-6	TRBJ1-1
SVARGRETQY	TRBV29-1	TRBJ2-5
ATSRDIQGRRNTEAF	TRBV15	TRBJ1-1
ASSFQGWGYEQY	TRBV12-3/TRBV12-4	TRBJ2-7
ATSDPVGTGGWNEQF	TRBV24-1	TRBJ2-1
ASTGGMGEQY	TRBV28	TRBJ2-7
ASRTSVTGELF	TRBV12-3/TRBV12-4	TRBJ2-2
SARTSGRIYNEQF	TRBV20-1	TRBJ2-1
ASSLATAAYNEQF	TRBV11-3	TRBJ2-1
ASSPDYSYNEQF	TRBV12-3/TRBV12-4	TRBJ2-1
SVVTRASRTEAF	TRBV29-1	TRBJ1-1
ASSESGGGYYNEQF	TRBV25-1	TRBJ2-1
ASSPGTSGRYGNEQF	TRBV18	TRBJ2-1
ASTGEGDGGSPLH	TRBV25-1	TRBJ1-6
ASSPAEEQF	TRBV19	TRBJ2-1
SAREWTESSYEQY	TRBV20-1	TRBJ2-7
ASSTNLRTSGRGYEQF	TRBV7-2	TRBJ2-1